This is a list of T cell receptor beta chains from one sample in a study of blood T cell repertoires in COVID-19. TCRdb keeps only in-frame clones here, not all; method: immunoSEQ multiplex PCR. The sample has approximately 150,000 clones, 80% to 90% seen once. Sequenced sample: peripheral blood. These receptors originate from a man between 45 and 60 years old who had recovered from COVID-19. The CDR3 runs from the conserved cysteine through the conserved F or W.

V,J,CDR3
TRBV21-1,TRBJ1-5,CASSKDVVGRKNQPQHF
TRBV7-9,TRBJ1-5,CASSLGGDQPQHF
TRBV6-5,TRBJ2-2,CASSRTGSTGELFF
TRBV19,TRBJ2-4,CASSPGQGKNIQYF
TRBV6-1,TRBJ2-2,CASSEAAGELFF
TRBV7-9,TRBJ2-5,CASSRTSSGKETQYF
TRBV6-5,TRBJ2-7,CASSSTGAPGEQYF
TRBV29-1,TRBJ2-5,CSARWFRGGQETQYF
TRBV19,TRBJ1-1,CASSIRGAWTEAFF
TRBV19,TRBJ2-5,CASRIASGGGETQYF
TRBV5-4,TRBJ2-7,CASSSDRGGGQYF
TRBV7-6,TRBJ2-7,CASSLDDRESYEQYF
TRBV9,TRBJ1-1,CASSIGTVSEAFF
TRBV4-3,TRBJ1-6,CASSQEANNSPLHF
TRBV6-1,TRBJ1-2,CASSEQIYGYTF
TRBV6-6,TRBJ2-2,CASSPRTSGGLNTGELFF
TRBV4-1,TRBJ2-3,CASSQEGSGERTDTQYF
TRBV7-2,TRBJ2-7,CASSSAGQGALEQYF
TRBV5-1,TRBJ1-2,CASRPRSGSGKENTF
TRBV19,TRBJ2-7,CASSPSYSSGVRDEQYF
TRBV30,TRBJ1-1,CAWTSSMNTEAFF
TRBV5-4,TRBJ2-5,CASSIPSGGQETQYF
TRBV5-6,TRBJ1-1,CASSALSTGGARAFF
TRBV15,TRBJ2-4,CATSRDSLQRRRDKNIQYF
TRBV3-1/TRBV3-2,TRBJ1-1,CASSQVAGSTEAFF
TRBV6-2/TRBV6-3,TRBJ2-7,CASSTLTSGSSYEQYF
TRBV11-2,TRBJ2-7,CASSLVAGLPSRYEQYF
TRBV18,TRBJ2-7,CASSPNSGQGAEQYF
TRBV3-1/TRBV3-2,TRBJ2-1,CASSQASGAYNEQFF
TRBV9,TRBJ1-1,CASSVSFQGANTEAFF
TRBV4-1,TRBJ1-1,CASSQDYMNTEAFF
TRBV18,TRBJ2-3,CASSQNAGLRTDTQYF